The 27 T cell receptor beta chains below were found in one sample sequenced in a study of early T cells in non-severe SARS-CoV-2 infection. One entry per CDR3 protein results from TCRdb running MiXCR on the 5' RACE reads. The sample lists around 44,000 distinct CDR3 sequences, approximately 9.4% occurring once. Sequenced: whole blood. Source of these receptors: an adult who was a healthcare worker with PCR-confirmed SARS-CoV-2 infection or an uninfected control (not recorded which).

V and J are TRBV7-2 and TRBJ1-5, with D maybe TRBD1 (6 bases). The germline V and J ends were trimmed by 5 bases and 5 bases, with 16 bases remaining between them. This CDR3 is built from 15 residues. Per germline, CDR1 SGHTA and CDR2 FQGNSA. The CDR3 is CASSIRTGADQPQHF. For the CDR3, the DNA is TGTGCCAGCAGCATCCGGACGGGGGCGGATCAGCCCCAGCATTTT.

This clonotype has just a few counts. The chain couples TRBV10-3 to TRBJ1-3; weak D call: TRBD1 (5 bases). Trimming took off 0 bases at V and 8 bases at J, with 8 bases between the two ends. Germline lookup yields CDR1 ENHRY and CDR2 SYGVKD. The CDR3 has 13 amino acids. Written as DNA, the CDR3 is TGTGCCATCAGTGAGTCGGGACGGGACACCATATATTTT. It encodes CAISESGRDTIYF.

The chain couples TRBV28 to TRBJ2-3; tentatively, D is TRBD1 (6 bases). The germline gives CDR1 MDHEN, CDR2 SYDVKM. Trimming cost V 8 bases and J 3 bases, with 12 bases left between them. The CDR3 loop spans 13 amino acids. CDR3 in amino acids: CASPDRNTDTQYF. CDR3 sequence (DNA): TGTGCCAGCCCTGACAGGAATACAGATACGCAGTATTTT.

Only a few counts were recorded for this clonotype. This chain joins TRBV7-9 and TRBJ2-5; the D call may be TRBD1 or TRBD2 (6 bases each). The germline V gene encodes CDR1 SEHNR and CDR2 FQNEAQ (reference sequence). The CDR3 has 15 amino acids. V dropped 6 bases and J dropped 1 base, with 15 bases sitting between them. The CDR3 is CASSSGAAIQETQYF. CDR3 nucleotide sequence: TGTGCCAGCAGTTCGGGGGCGGCTATCCAAGAGACCCAGTACTTC.

This clonotype was counted many times. The gene calls are TRBV20-1 and TRBJ1-6; possible D gene TRBD1, 5 bases. The V end lost 3 bases, the J end lost 5 bases, and 14 bases lay between the germline ends. Germline values: CDR1 DFQATT, CDR2 SNEGSKA (reference sequence). The CDR3 is 15 residues long. CDR3 protein: CSARRTGRDNSPLHF. CDR3 bases: TGCAGTGCTAGGAGAACGGGACGAGATAATTCACCCCTCCACTTT.

The V call is TRBV5-4, the J call TRBJ2-1; D might be TRBD2 (5 bases). This CDR3 is built from 13 residues. V lost 2 bases and J 7 bases, leaving 10 bases between the germline ends. Germline V CDR1 and CDR2: SGHNT, YYREEE (reference sequence). CDR3: CASSFPTRNEQFF. The CDR3 DNA reads as TGTGCCAGCAGCTTCCCCACTAGGAATGAGCAGTTCTTC.

A few counts support this clonotype. The chain is built from TRBV19 and TRBJ2-7; 15 nucleotides line up with TRBD2. The germline V gene has CDR1 LNHDA and CDR2 SQIVND (reference sequence). The CDR3 spans 18 residues. The V and J ends lost 3 bases and 1 base, in that order; junction bases with no gene match: 7. DNA of the CDR3: TGTGCCAGTAGTATCGGACTAGCGGGAGGGCCCGTATCCTACGAGCAGTACTTC. As protein: CASSIGLAGGPVSYEQYF. The whole variable domain, filled in from reference TRBV19 and TRBJ2-7, reads DGGITQSPKYLFRKEGQNVTLSCEQNLNHDAMYWYRQDPGQGLRLIYYSQIVNDFQKGDIAEGYSVSREKKESFPLTVTSAQKNPTAFYLCASSIGLAGGPVSYEQYFGPGTRLTVT.

CDR3 in DNA: TGTGCCAGCAGTTTAAAAGGTTCCGAGCAGTACTTC. It translates to CASSLKGSEQYF. This sequence joins TRBV28 and TRBJ2-7; D not resolved. Germline CDR1 and CDR2: MDHEN and SYDVKM. CDR3 size: 12 residues. V gave up 2 bases and J gave up 6 bases, with 8 bases separating them.

This clonotype was picked up a small number of times. The chain employs TRBV11-2 and TRBJ2-5, with D hard to call. Germline CDR1 SGHAT, CDR2 FQNNGV. CDR3 length: 15 residues. Trimming shortened V by 2 bases and J by 3 bases, and 13 bases separated the two germline ends. CDR3 DNA sequence: TGTGCCAGCAGCTTATTACGTCTAACGGAAGAGACCCAGTACTTC. This codes for CASSLLRLTEETQYF.

Many counts were recorded for this clonotype. The chain has TRBV7-8 and TRBJ2-7; no clear D gene. This CDR3 region has 14 residues. The germline V gene has CDR1 SGHVS and CDR2 FQNEAQ. V lost 1 base and J lost 2, with 9 bases in between. The chain's CDR3 is CASSLGPTAYEQYF. CDR3 in DNA: TGTGCCAGCAGCTTAGGCCCAACCGCCTACGAGCAGTACTTC.

The rearrangement uses TRBV7-9 and TRBJ1-2, with a possible D match to TRBD1 (6 bases). Germline V CDR1 and CDR2: SEHNR, FQNEAQ (reference sequence). CDR3 length: 13 residues. V was shortened by 4 bases and J by 4 bases, with 10 bases between the two germline ends. The CDR3 loop is CASSSGEVYGYTF. The CDR3, as DNA: TGTGCCAGCAGCTCAGGGGAGGTCTATGGCTACACCTTC.

The V call is TRBV6-2 or TRBV6-3, the J call TRBJ1-1; D unclear. V lost 4 bases to trimming and J lost 0 bases, with 6 bases between them. The V gene's germline CDR1 is MNHEY and CDR2 SVGEGT. The CDR3 contains 13 residues. The CDR3 reads CASSLSMNTEAFF. CDR3 DNA sequence: TGTGCCAGCAGTTTATCCATGAACACTGAAGCTTTCTTT.

This clonotype turned up a few times. V usage is TRBV20-1 and J usage is TRBJ2-3; no clear D gene. Germline V gene data show CDR1 as DFQATT and CDR2 as SNEGSKA (reference sequence). This CDR3 region has 15 residues. With 6 bases removed from V and 5 bases from J, the gap between germline ends came to 21 bases. The CDR3 sequence: CSASDPSTRQDTQYF. CDR3 sequence (DNA): TGCAGTGCGTCCGACCCCTCGACCAGGCAAGATACGCAGTATTTT.

This clonotype has a handful of counts. J is TRBJ2-1 and V is TRBV11-2, with 7 bases identical to TRBD1. CDR3 size: 14 residues. V shed 4 bases, J shed 3 bases, and the junction held 3 bases outside the gene matches. Germline CDR1 is SGHAT and CDR2 is FQNNGV. CDR3 nucleotides: TGTGCCAGCAGCTCGGGGACAGTCTACAATGAGCAGTTCTTC. This codes for CASSSGTVYNEQFF.

This clonotype was seen repeatedly, ten times or more. The V and J genes are TRBV20-1 and TRBJ1-6; 10 nucleotides agree with TRBD1. Per the germline V gene, CDR1 is DFQATT and CDR2 is SNEGSKA (reference sequence). CDR3 length equals 17 residues. Trimming removed 3 bases from V and 0 bases from J; junction bases left unmatched: 5. CDR3: CSARTGGANSYNSPLHF. CDR3 coding DNA: TGCAGTGCTAGGACAGGGGGCGCAAACTCCTATAATTCACCCCTCCACTTT.

J is TRBJ1-4 and V is TRBV12-3 or TRBV12-4; D perhaps matches TRBD1 (6 bases). The CDR3 covers 14 residues. V was shortened by 5 bases and J by 8 bases, with 15 bases between the two germline ends. CDR3 loop: CASSQTGGWEKLFF. The CDR3 coding sequence is TGTGCCAGCAGTCAGACCGGGGGCTGGGAAAAACTGTTTTTT.

The chain combines TRBV20-1 with TRBJ2-3; a possible D gene is TRBD1 (6 bases). V shed 5 bases and J shed 3 bases, with 18 bases lying between them. Germline V gives CDR1 DFQATT, CDR2 SNEGSKA (reference sequence). This CDR3 spans 15 amino acids. CDR3 in DNA: TGCAGTGCTCCCCCCCCAGGGACAACGACAGATACGCAGTATTTT. The encoded protein is CSAPPPGTTTDTQYF.

This clonotype was picked up many times. The CDR3: CASSLLLSGASYNEQFF. The CDR3 DNA is TGCGCCAGCAGCTTGCTGTTGAGCGGGGCATCCTACAATGAGCAGTTCTTC. This chain joins TRBV5-1 and TRBJ2-1; TRBD2 matches 7 bases. The CDR3 has 17 amino acids. J lost 1 base, V lost 1 base, and 8 bases had no gene match. Germline V gene sequence: CDR1 SGHRS, CDR2 YFSETQ.

This clonotype was counted ten times or more. The gene calls are TRBV27 and TRBJ2-4, with a tentative D call TRBD2 (6 bases). With 5 bases removed from V and 0 bases from J, the gap between germline ends came to 11 bases. The CDR3 is made up of 15 amino acids. The germline V gene encodes CDR1 MNHEY and CDR2 SMNVEV (reference sequence). CDR3 sequence: CASSPRELAKNIQYF. DNA for the CDR3: TGTGCCAGCAGTCCCCGGGAGCTAGCCAAAAACATTCAGTACTTC.

This clonotype was detected a few times. V usage is TRBV27 and J usage is TRBJ2-7; possibly TRBD1 for D (6 bases). The CDR3 runs 13 residues. Trimming stripped 5 bases from V and 4 bases from J, with 12 bases between. The germline V gene has CDR1 MNHEY and CDR2 SMNVEV (reference sequence). The CDR3, as DNA: TGTGCCAGCAGTCGCGGACAGAATTACGAGCAGTACTTC. Translated: CASSRGQNYEQYF.

This clonotype was counted ten times or more. The V call is TRBV29-1, the J call TRBJ1-1; 8 positions match TRBD1. The germline gives CDR1 SQVTM, CDR2 ANQGSEA. After removal of 6 bases from V and 4 bases from J, the junction contained 4 bases not matched to a gene. This CDR3 region has 12 residues. The CDR3 DNA is TGCAGCGTCCTACAGGGGGGCACTGAAGCTTTCTTT. Translated, it gives CSVLQGGTEAFF.

This clonotype was recorded at least ten times. The rearrangement uses TRBV29-1 and TRBJ1-5; no reliable D call. V dropped 4 bases and J dropped 3 bases, with 10 bases sitting between them. Germline V gives CDR1 SQVTM, CDR2 ANQGSEA. This CDR3 contains 13 residues. Here the CDR3 DNA reads TGCAGCGTTGGGGAGAACAACAATCAGCCCCAGCATTTT. Its translation is CSVGENNNQPQHF.

With regard to this clonotype: Just one base apart from a much larger clone, this may be a read error. The chain links TRBV29-1 to TRBJ1-1; D may be TRBD1 (5 bases). The germline V and J ends were trimmed by 6 bases and 4 bases, with 15 bases remaining between them. Germline CDR1 reads SQVTM; CDR2 reads ANQGSEA. CDR3 length: 13 amino acids. The CDR3 here is CSVGHGGATEAFF. CDR3 DNA: TGCAGCGTCGGGCATGGAGGGGCCACTGAAGCTTTCTTT.

This clonotype was observed a few times. This chain joins TRBV6-2 or TRBV6-3 and TRBJ2-7, with 14 bases that match TRBD2. The germline V gene has CDR1 MNHEY and CDR2 SVGEGT. CDR3 size: 17 residues. The V and J ends lost 4 bases and 1 base, in that order; junction bases with no gene match: 6. This chain's CDR3 is CASSFGTSGRKSYEQYF. The CDR3 nucleotides are TGTGCCAGCAGTTTTGGGACTAGCGGGAGAAAATCCTACGAGCAGTACTTC.

This chain links TRBV27 with TRBJ2-7; 10 nucleotides align to TRBD2. The CDR3 extends over 16 amino acids. Germline values: CDR1 MNHEY, CDR2 SMNVEV (reference sequence). V shed 0 bases, J shed 7 bases, and the junction held 9 bases outside the gene matches. CDR3 loop: CASSLSASGSGREQYF. In nucleotides, the CDR3 is TGTGCCAGCAGTTTATCGGCTAGCGGGAGCGGTCGGGAGCAGTACTTC.

The chain carries TRBV10-3 and TRBJ2-1; D call uncertain. Trimming removed 1 base at V and 6 bases at J, with 4 bases between. The CDR3 totals 12 residues. Germline values: CDR1 ENHRY, CDR2 SYGVKD. This CDR3 reads CAISEWANEQFF. The CDR3 DNA reads as TGTGCCATCAGTGAGTGGGCCAATGAGCAGTTCTTC.

This clonotype has only a few counts. This chain uses TRBV6-5 with TRBJ2-2, with D unresolved. The CDR3 runs to 12 residues. V dropped 2 bases and J dropped 6 bases, with 4 bases sitting between them. CDR1 is MNHEY, CDR2 SVGAGI, per germline. The CDR3 DNA sequence: TGTGCCAGCAGTTACGGACCCGGGGAGCTGTTTTTT. Residues: CASSYGPGELFF.